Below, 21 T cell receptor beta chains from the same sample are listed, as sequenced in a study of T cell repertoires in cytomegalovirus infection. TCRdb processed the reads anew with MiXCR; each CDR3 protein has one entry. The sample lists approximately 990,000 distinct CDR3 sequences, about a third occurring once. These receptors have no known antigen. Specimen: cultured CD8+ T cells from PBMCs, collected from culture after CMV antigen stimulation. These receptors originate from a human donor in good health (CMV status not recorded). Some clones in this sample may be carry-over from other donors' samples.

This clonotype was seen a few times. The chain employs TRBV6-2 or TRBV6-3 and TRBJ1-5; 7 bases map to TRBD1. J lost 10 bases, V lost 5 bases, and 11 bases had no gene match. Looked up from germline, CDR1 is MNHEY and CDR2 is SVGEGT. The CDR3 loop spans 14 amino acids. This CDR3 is CASSPPRQGPPQHF. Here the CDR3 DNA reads TGTGCCAGCAGTCCCCCCCGACAGGGACCACCCCAGCATTTT.

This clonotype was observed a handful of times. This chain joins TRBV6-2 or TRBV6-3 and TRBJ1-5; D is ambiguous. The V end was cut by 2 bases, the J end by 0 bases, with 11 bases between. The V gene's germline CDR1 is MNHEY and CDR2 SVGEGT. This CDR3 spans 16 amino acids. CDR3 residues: CASSYDAVYSNQPQHF. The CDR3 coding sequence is TGTGCCAGCAGTTACGACGCGGTTTATAGCAATCAGCCCCAGCATTTT.

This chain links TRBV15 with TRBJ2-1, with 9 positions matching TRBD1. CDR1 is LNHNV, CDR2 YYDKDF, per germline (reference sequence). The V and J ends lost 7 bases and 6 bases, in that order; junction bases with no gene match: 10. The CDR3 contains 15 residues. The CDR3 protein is CATNIGTGLRNEQFF. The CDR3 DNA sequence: TGTGCCACCAACATCGGGACAGGGCTCCGCAATGAGCAGTTCTTC.

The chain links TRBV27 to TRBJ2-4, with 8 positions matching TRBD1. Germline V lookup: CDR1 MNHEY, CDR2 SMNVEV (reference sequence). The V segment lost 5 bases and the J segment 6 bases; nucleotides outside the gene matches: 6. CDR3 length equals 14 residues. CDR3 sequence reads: CASSLGQGGNIQYF. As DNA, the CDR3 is TGTGCCAGCAGTCTAGGACAGGGAGGAAACATTCAGTACTTC.

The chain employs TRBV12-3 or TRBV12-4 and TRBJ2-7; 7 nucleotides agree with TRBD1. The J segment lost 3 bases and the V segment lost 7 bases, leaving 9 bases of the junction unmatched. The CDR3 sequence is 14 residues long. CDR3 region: CASTLGQGDYEQYF. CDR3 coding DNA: TGTGCCAGCACCCTCGGGCAGGGGGACTACGAGCAGTACTTC.

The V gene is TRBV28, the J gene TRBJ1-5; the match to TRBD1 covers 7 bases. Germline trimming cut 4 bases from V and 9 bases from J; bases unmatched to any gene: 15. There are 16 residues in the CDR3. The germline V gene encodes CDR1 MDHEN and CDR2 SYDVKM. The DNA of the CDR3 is TGTGCCAGCAGTTCTGAAGTTCAGGGGGTTGGTGGGCCCCAGCATTTT. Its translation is CASSSEVQGVGGPQHF.

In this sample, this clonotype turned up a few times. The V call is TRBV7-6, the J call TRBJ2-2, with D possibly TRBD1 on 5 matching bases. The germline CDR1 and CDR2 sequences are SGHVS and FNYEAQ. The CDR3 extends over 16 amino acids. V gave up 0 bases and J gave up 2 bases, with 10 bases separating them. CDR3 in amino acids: CASSLARAINTGELFF. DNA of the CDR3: TGTGCCAGCAGCTTAGCCAGGGCCATCAACACCGGGGAGCTGTTTTTT.

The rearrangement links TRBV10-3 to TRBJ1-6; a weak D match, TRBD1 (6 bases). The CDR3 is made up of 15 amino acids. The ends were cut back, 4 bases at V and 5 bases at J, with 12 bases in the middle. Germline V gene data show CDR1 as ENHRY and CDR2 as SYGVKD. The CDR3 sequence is CAISATDRNNSPLHF. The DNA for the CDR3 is TGTGCCATCAGTGCCACGGACAGAAATAATTCACCCCTCCACTTT.

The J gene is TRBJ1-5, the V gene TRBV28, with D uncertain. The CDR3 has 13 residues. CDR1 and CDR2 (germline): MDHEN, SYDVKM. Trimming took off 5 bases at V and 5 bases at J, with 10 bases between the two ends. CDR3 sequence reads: CASSAGGDQPQHF. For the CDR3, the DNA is TGTGCCAGCAGTGCGGGAGGAGATCAGCCCCAGCATTTT. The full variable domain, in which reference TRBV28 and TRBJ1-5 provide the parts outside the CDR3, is DVKVTQSSRYLVKRTGEKVFLECVQDMDHENMFWYRQDPGLGLRLIYFSYDVKMKEKGDIPEGYSVSREKKERFSLILESASTNQTSMYLCASSAGGDQPQHFGDGTRLSIL.

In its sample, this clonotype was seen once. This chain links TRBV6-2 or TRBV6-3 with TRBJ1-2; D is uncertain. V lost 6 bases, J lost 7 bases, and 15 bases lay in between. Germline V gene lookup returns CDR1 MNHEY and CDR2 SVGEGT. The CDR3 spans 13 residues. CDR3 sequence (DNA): TGTGCCAGCAGCCCCGGGAGAACATTTGGCTACACCTTC. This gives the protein CASSPGRTFGYTF.

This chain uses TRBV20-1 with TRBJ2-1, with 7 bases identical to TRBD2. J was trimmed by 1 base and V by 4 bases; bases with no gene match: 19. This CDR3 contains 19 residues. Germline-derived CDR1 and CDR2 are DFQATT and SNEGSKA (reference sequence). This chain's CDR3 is CSAKFRVGLAASSYNEQFF. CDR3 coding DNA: TGCAGTGCTAAATTCCGTGTGGGGCTAGCGGCTTCGTCCTACAATGAGCAGTTCTTC.

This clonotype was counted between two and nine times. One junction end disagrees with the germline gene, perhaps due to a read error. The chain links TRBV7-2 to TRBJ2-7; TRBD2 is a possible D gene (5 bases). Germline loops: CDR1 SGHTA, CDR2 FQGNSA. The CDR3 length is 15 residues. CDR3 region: CASSLADGVSYEQYF. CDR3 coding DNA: TGTGCCAGCAGCCTAGCAGACGGGGTCTCCTACGAGCAGTACTTC.

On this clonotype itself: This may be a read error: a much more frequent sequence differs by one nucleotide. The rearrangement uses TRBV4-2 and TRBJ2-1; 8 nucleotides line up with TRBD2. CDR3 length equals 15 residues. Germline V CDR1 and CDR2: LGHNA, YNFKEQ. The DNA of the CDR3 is TGTGTCAGCAGCCAAGATCTGGGGACTAGTGATGAGCAGTTCTTC. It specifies CVSSQDLGTSDEQFF.

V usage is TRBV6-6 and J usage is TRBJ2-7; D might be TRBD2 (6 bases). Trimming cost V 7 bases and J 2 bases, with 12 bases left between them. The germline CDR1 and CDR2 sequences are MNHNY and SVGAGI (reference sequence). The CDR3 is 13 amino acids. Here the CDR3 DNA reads TGTGCCAGCACCAACGGGGGTCCCTACGAGCAGTACTTC. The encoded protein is CASTNGGPYEQYF.

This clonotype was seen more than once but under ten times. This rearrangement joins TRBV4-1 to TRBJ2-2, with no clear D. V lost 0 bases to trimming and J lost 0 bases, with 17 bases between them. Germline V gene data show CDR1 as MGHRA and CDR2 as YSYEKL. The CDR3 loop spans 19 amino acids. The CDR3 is CASSQEGRLSGANTGELFF. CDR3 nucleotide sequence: TGCGCCAGCAGCCAAGAGGGCAGGCTTTCTGGCGCGAACACCGGGGAGCTGTTTTTT.

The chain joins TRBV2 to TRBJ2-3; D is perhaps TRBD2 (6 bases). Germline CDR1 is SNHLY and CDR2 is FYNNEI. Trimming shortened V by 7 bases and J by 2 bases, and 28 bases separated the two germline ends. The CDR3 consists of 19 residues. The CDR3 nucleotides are TGTGCCAGCACCCCCTGGGGAGGTCCTGCCCCATCTAACACAGATACGCAGTATTTT. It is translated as CASTPWGGPAPSNTDTQYF. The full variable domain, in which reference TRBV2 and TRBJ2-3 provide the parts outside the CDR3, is EPEVTQTPSHQVTQMGQEVILRCVPISNHLYFYWYRQILGQKVEFLVSFYNNEISEKSEIFDDQFSVERPDGSNFTLKIRSTKLEDSAMYFCASTPWGGPAPSNTDTQYFGPGTRLTVL.

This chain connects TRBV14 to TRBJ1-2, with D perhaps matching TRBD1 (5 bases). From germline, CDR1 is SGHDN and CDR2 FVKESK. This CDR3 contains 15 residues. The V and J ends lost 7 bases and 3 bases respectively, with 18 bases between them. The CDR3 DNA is TGTGCCAGCACCTCTGGGGACTCGCAGGACTATGGCTACACCTTC. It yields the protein CASTSGDSQDYGYTF.

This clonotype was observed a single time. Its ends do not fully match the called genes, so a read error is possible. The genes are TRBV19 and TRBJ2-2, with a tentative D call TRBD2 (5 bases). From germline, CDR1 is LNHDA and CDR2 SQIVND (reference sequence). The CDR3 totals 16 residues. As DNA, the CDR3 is TGTGCCAGTAGTATAGGTTCAGGCAGTAATACCGGGGAGCTATTTTTT. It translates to CASSIGSGSNTGELFF.

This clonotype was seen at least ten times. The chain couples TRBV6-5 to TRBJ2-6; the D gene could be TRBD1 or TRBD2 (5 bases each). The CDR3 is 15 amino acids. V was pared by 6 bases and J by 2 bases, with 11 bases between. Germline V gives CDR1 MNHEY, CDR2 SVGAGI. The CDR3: CASSLWDAGANVLTF. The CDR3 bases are TGTGCCAGCAGCCTCTGGGACGCTGGGGCCAACGTCCTGACTTTC.

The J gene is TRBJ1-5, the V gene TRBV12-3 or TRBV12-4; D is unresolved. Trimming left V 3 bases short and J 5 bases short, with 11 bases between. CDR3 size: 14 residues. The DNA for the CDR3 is TGTGCCAGCAGTTTTTGGCAGGACGATCAGCCCCAGCATTTT. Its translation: CASSFWQDDQPQHF.

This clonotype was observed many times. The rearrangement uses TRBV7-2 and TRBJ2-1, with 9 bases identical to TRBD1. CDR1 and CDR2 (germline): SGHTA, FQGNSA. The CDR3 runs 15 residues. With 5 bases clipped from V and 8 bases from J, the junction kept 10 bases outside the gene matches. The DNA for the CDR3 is TGTGCCAGCAGCCCCCGGGACAGGGTTTACGATGAGCAGTTCTTC. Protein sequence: CASSPRDRVYDEQFF.